This T cell receptor beta chain was profiled in a study of blood T cell repertoires in COVID-19. The table came from immunoSEQ multiplex PCR; TCRdb's copy has only in-frame clones and leaves some out. The repertoire holds around 380,000 clones, with about 90% as singletons. V dropped 7 bases and J dropped 0; count of bases not matched to a gene: 4. Germline V gene sequence: CDR1 MGHRA, CDR2 YSYEKL. The CDR3 loop spans 14 amino acids. Participant reports of clinical history set cohort assignment. The chain joins TRBV4-1 to TRBJ1-1, with TRBD1 matching over 8 bases. This clonotype originated in a man under 40 who had recovered from COVID-19. Sequenced sample: PBMCs or T cells enriched from blood (not recorded which). The CDR3 sequence: CASTAGGMNTEAFF. The CDR3 nucleotides read TGCGCCAGCACGGCAGGGGGCATGAACACTGAAGCTTTCTTT.